Presented here are 20 T cell receptor beta chains from one specimen sequenced in a study of type 1 regulatory T cells. These receptors have no identified antigens. TCRdb re-called the reads through MiXCR, storing one row per CDR3 protein. The table has tens of thousands of distinct CDR3 sequences, less than 25% seen once. Whole-study results and caveats: Type 1 regulatory T cells had a more restricted TCR repertoire than non-type 1 regulatory T cells.

The sequencing input was cultured type 1 regulatory T (Tr1) cells, either the whole culture or a sorted fraction (not recorded which). Receptors originate from a human donor in good health.

The genes are TRBV3-1 and TRBJ2-6; 10 positions match TRBD1. This CDR3 comprises 17 residues. Germline assignment: CDR1 LGHDT and CDR2 YNNKEL (reference sequence). The V and J ends lost 4 bases and 2 bases, in that order; junction bases with no gene match: 5. The CDR3 is CASSRRDRGTGANVLTF. CDR3 coding DNA: TGTGCCAGCAGCCGCCGGGACAGGGGAACTGGGGCCAACGTCCTGACTTTC.

V usage is TRBV29-1 and J usage is TRBJ1-5; maybe TRBD1 (5 bases). CDR1 is SQVTM, CDR2 ANQGSEA, per germline. This CDR3 has 14 residues. Trimming took off 5 bases at V and 5 bases at J, with 16 bases between the two ends. CDR3 nucleotides: TGCAGCGTTTCCTTGAGGGGTCTCGATCAGCCCCAGCATTTT. As protein: CSVSLRGLDQPQHF.

This clonotype has just a few counts. The chain has TRBV12-3 or TRBV12-4 and TRBJ2-7; 7 nucleotides line up with TRBD1. V trimming: 5 bases; J trimming: 0 bases; junction bases outside the gene matches: 7. This CDR3 is built from 15 residues. The CDR3: CASSQQGLSSYEQYF. Here the CDR3 DNA reads TGTGCCAGCAGTCAACAGGGGTTAAGCTCCTACGAGCAGTACTTC.

This clonotype was counted a single time. A much bigger clone sits one base away, suggesting this may be a read error. V is TRBV7-3 and J is TRBJ2-5; tentatively, D is TRBD2 (6 bases). This CDR3 region has 16 residues. Trimming removed 5 bases at V and 11 bases at J, with 27 bases between. Looked up from germline, CDR1 is SGHTA and CDR2 is FQGTGA. The CDR3 DNA reads TGTGCCAGCAGCCAAATGCAGGGCGGGGCCTACAATGAGCAGTACTTC. Translating gives CASSQMQGGAYNEQYF.

This clonotype was detected a few times. A much more abundant neighbour one base away suggests this may be a read error. The chain couples TRBV29-1 to TRBJ1-1; 10 bases fit TRBD1. Germline lookup yields CDR1 SQVTM and CDR2 ANQGSEA. The CDR3 covers 13 residues. The CDR3 region is CSVGVTGGTEPFF. CDR3 DNA: TGCAGCGTTGGGGTGACAGGGGGCACTGAACCTTTCTTT.

The chain couples TRBV3-1 to TRBJ2-1; 9 bases fit TRBD1. Unmatched junction bases numbered 8, after V lost 4 bases and J lost 7 bases. This CDR3 region has 15 residues. CDR1 is LGHDT, CDR2 YNNKEL, per germline (reference sequence). CDR3 DNA sequence: TGTGCCAGCAGCCCCCGAGACAGGGGGGATAATGAGCAGTTCTTC. Protein: CASSPRDRGDNEQFF.

The V call is TRBV30, the J call TRBJ1-2; 8 bases match TRBD1. V shed 5 bases, J shed 7 bases, and the junction held 9 bases outside the gene matches. The CDR3 sequence is 13 residues long. Germline CDR1 is GTSNPN and CDR2 is SVGIG (reference sequence). Written as DNA, the CDR3 is TGTGCCTGGGGCGCGACAGGGGAGGGTGGCTACACCTTC. Its protein product is CAWGATGEGGYTF.

The rearrangement links TRBV20-1 to TRBJ2-3; the D gene is possibly TRBD2 (5 bases). The germline V gene has CDR1 DFQATT and CDR2 SNEGSKA (reference sequence). This CDR3 spans 14 amino acids. Between the trimmed V and J ends, which lost 3 bases and 4 bases, there was a span of 14 bases. CDR3 in DNA: TGCAGTGCTAGTGATACTAGGTTCTCAGATACGCAGTATTTT. Its translation: CSASDTRFSDTQYF.

This clonotype was found a few times. The V gene is TRBV7-8, the J gene TRBJ2-1, with TRBD2 as a possible D gene (6 bases). V shed 6 bases and J shed 0 bases, with 18 bases lying between them. Germline V gene lookup returns CDR1 SGHVS and CDR2 FQNEAQ. The CDR3 covers 17 residues. The DNA for the CDR3 is TGTGCCAGCAGTTGGGTGGTGGCGGGGAGCTCCTACAATGAGCAGTTCTTC. Protein product: CASSWVVAGSSYNEQFF.

In its sample, this clonotype was seen a few times. The CDR3 spells CASSVVQGEQYF. CDR3 DNA: TGTGCCAGCAGCGTAGTGCAGGGCGAGCAGTACTTC. This chain connects TRBV9 to TRBJ2-7, with D possibly matching TRBD1 (5 bases). The ends were cut back, 0 bases at V and 6 bases at J, with 7 bases in the middle. CDR1 is SGDLS and CDR2 is YYNGEE in the germline V gene. The length of the CDR3 is 12 residues.

This clonotype was counted at least ten times. The chain carries TRBV14 and TRBJ2-3; TRBD2 matches at 11 bases. The V gene end was trimmed by 1 base and the J gene end by 3 bases; junction bases not matched to a gene: 3. Germline values: CDR1 SGHDN, CDR2 FVKESK. The CDR3 contains 16 residues. CDR3: CASSQGTSGSTDTQYF. The CDR3 nucleotides are TGTGCCAGCAGCCAAGGAACTAGCGGGAGTACAGATACGCAGTATTTT.

This clonotype was detected a few times. The CDR3 nucleotides are TGCAGGGAGGGCCAGGGCACCGGGGAGCTGTTTTTT. It yields the protein CREGQGTGELFF. The chain employs TRBV20-1 and TRBJ2-2; D is perhaps TRBD2 (6 bases). Germline V gives CDR1 DFQATT, CDR2 SNEGSKA (reference sequence). The CDR3 length is 12 residues.

The chain uses TRBV6-2 or TRBV6-3 and TRBJ1-5; tentatively, D is TRBD1 (5 bases). The CDR3 loop spans 13 amino acids. CDR1 is MNHEY and CDR2 is SVGEGT in the germline V gene. V shed 10 bases and J shed 4 bases, with 14 bases lying between them. The CDR3 protein is CATRDGNNQPQHF. DNA for the CDR3: TGTGCCACCAGGGACGGGAATAATCAGCCCCAGCATTTT.

In its sample, this clonotype was seen many times. The chain is built from TRBV18 and TRBJ2-2; no clear D. The ends were cut back, 3 bases at V and 6 bases at J, with 14 bases in the middle. The germline V gene encodes CDR1 KGHSH and CDR2 LQKENI. This CDR3 is 15 amino acids long. CDR3 nucleotide sequence: TGTGCCAGCTCACCTCGCCCGATCAACGCCGGGGAGCTGTTTTTT. Translated, it gives CASSPRPINAGELFF.

The V call is TRBV10-3, the J call TRBJ1-1; the D is unclear. In germline, CDR1 is ENHRY, CDR2 SYGVKD. The CDR3 sequence is 16 residues long. Trimming removed 0 bases at V and 4 bases at J, with 15 bases between. The CDR3 here is CAISESLGGLGTEAFF. The DNA of the CDR3 is TGTGCCATCAGTGAGTCGTTGGGTGGGCTCGGCACTGAAGCTTTCTTT.

V and J are TRBV20-1 and TRBJ2-3; 11 bases agree with TRBD2. The CDR3 covers 15 residues. The germline V gene has CDR1 DFQATT and CDR2 SNEGSKA (reference sequence). V trimming: 1 base; J trimming: 5 bases; junction bases outside the gene matches: 5. The CDR3 nucleotides read TGCAGTGCTAGAGTACTAGCGGGAGCGAGAGATACGCAGTATTTT. Amino acids: CSARVLAGARDTQYF.

This chain uses TRBV2 with TRBJ1-5, with 12 positions matching TRBD1. The CDR3 is made up of 15 amino acids. The V gene's germline CDR1 is SNHLY and CDR2 FYNNEI. Unmatched junction bases numbered 7, after V lost 6 bases and J lost 7 bases. The CDR3 DNA sequence: TGTGCCAGCAGCCCGGGACAGGGGGCGGCACAGCCCCAGCATTTT. Protein product: CASSPGQGAAQPQHF.

The rearrangement uses TRBV19 and TRBJ2-2; tentative D call: TRBD2 (6 bases). V dropped 7 bases and J dropped 3 bases, with 12 bases sitting between them. There are 14 residues in the CDR3. Germline-derived CDR1 and CDR2 are LNHDA and SQIVND (reference sequence). This chain's CDR3 is CASKGTSYTGELFF. The CDR3, as DNA: TGTGCCAGTAAGGGGACTTCCTACACCGGGGAGCTGTTTTTT.

The rearrangement joins TRBV11-2 to TRBJ2-3; 8 bases agree with TRBD2. The V and J ends lost 5 bases and 4 bases, in that order; junction bases with no gene match: 8. This CDR3 region has 15 residues. CDR1 and CDR2 from the germline V gene are SGHAT and FQNNGV. The CDR3 loop reads CASSHWREDSDTQYF. The CDR3 DNA sequence: TGTGCCAGCAGCCACTGGCGGGAGGACTCAGATACGCAGTATTTT. Full variable domain (rest looked up from reference TRBV11-2 and TRBJ2-3): EAGVAQSPRYKIIEKRQSVAFWCNPISGHATLYWYQQILGQGPKLLIQFQNNGVVDDSQLPKDRFSAERLKGVDSTLKIQPAKLEDSAVYLCASSHWREDSDTQYFGPGTRLTVL.

This clonotype was counted only a few times. The chain employs TRBV12-3 or TRBV12-4 and TRBJ1-5; tentatively, D is TRBD1 (6 bases). The CDR3 is 16 residues long. V was cut by 5 bases and J by 0 bases, with 14 bases left in between. This chain's CDR3 is CASSPKGGDSNQPQHF. As DNA, the CDR3 is TGTGCCAGCAGTCCCAAAGGGGGGGATAGCAATCAGCCCCAGCATTTT.